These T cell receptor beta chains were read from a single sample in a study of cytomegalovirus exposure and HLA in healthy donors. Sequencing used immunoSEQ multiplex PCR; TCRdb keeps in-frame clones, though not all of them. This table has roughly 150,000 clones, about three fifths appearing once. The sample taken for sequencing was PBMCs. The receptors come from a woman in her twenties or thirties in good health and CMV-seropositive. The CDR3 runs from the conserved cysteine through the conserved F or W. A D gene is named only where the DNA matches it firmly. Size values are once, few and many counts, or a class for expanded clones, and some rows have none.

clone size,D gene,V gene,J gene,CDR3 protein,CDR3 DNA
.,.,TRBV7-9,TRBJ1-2,CASSLGLTGLDPYGYTF,TGTGCCAGCAGCTTGGGGTTAACGGGGTTAGACCCCTATGGCTACACCTTC
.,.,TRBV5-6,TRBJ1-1,CASRPLGSGGEDTEAFF,TGTGCCAGCAGACCCCTTGGCTCAGGCGGGGAGGACACTGAAGCTTTCTTT
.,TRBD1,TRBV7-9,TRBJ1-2,CASRSPPGQGYGYTF,TGTGCCAGCAGATCCCCTCCGGGACAGGGGTATGGCTACACCTTC
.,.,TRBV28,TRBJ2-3,CASRSGTSTDTQYF,TGTGCCAGCAGATCCGGGACTAGCACAGATACGCAGTATTTT
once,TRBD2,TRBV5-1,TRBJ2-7,CASSLEGGPYEQYF,TGCGCCAGCAGCTTGGAGGGAGGGCCGTACGAGCAGTACTTC
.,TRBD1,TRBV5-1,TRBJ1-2,CASSDRGIGGYTF,TGCGCCAGCAGCGACAGGGGCATTGGAGGCTACACCTTC
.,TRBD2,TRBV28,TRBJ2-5,CASSLLAGQETQYF,TGTGCCAGCAGTTTACTAGCGGGCCAAGAGACCCAGTACTTC
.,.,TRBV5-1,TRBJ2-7,CASRDPGHYEQYF,TGCGCCAGCAGGGATCCGGGACACTACGAGCAGTACTTC
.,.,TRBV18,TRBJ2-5,CASSQLAPGEQYF,TGTGCCAGCTCCCAACTAGCTCCCGGAGAGCAGTACTTC
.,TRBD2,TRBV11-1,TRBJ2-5,CASSWTSQETQYF,TGTGCCAGCAGCTGGACTAGCCAAGAGACCCAGTACTTC
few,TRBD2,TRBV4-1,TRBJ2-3,CASSPQPGLAAPDTQYF,TGCGCCAGCAGCCCCCAACCGGGACTAGCGGCACCAGATACGCAGTATTTT
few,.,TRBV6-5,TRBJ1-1,CASSFGTEAFF,TGTGCCAGCAGTTTCGGCACTGAAGCTTTCTTT
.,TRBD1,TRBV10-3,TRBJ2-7,CAISGATGGRDEQYF,TGTGCCATCAGTGGGGCGACAGGGGGCCGTGACGAGCAGTACTTC
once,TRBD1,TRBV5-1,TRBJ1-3,CASSLGQGDTGNTIYF,TGCGCCAGCAGTTTGGGGCAGGGGGACACTGGAAACACCATATATTTT
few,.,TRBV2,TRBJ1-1,CASRGGWGAEAFF,TGTGCCAGCAGGGGAGGTTGGGGGGCTGAAGCTTTCTTT
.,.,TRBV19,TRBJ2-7,CASSMGRDYEQYF,TGTGCCAGTAGTATGGGCAGGGACTACGAGCAGTACTTC
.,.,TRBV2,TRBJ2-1,CASIYGGSYNEQFF,TGTGCCAGCATCTATGGGGGGTCCTACAATGAGCAGTTCTTC
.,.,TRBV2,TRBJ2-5,CASTAPRTGGGQETQYF,TGTGCCAGCACCGCCCCAAGGACAGGAGGGGGCCAAGAGACCCAGTACTTC
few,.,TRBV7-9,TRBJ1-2,CASSLGGSTYGYTF,TGTGCCAGCAGCTTAGGCGGATCCACCTATGGCTACACCTTC
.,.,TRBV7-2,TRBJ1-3,CASSLGALFTIYF,TGTGCCAGCAGCTTAGGGGCCTTGTTCACCATATATTTT
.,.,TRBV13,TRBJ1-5,CASSLGEQPQHF,TGTGCCAGCAGCTTAGGCGAGCAGCCCCAGCATTTT
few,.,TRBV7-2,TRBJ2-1,CASTPRWAGSNEQFF,TGTGCCAGCACCCCGAGGTGGGCGGGAAGCAATGAGCAGTTCTTC
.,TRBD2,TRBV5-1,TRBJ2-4,CASSALAGVAKNIQYF,TGCGCCAGCAGCGCACTAGCGGGGGTAGCCAAAAACATTCAGTACTTC
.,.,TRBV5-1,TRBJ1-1,CASSWWGSRAMNTEAFF,TGCGCCAGCAGTTGGTGGGGAAGCAGGGCTATGAACACTGAAGCTTTCTTT
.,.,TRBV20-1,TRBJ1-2,CSARYGGGYTF,TGCAGTGCTAGATATGGCGGCGGCTACACCTTC
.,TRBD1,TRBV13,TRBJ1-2,CASRRLGTDRNGYTF,TGTGCCAGCAGACGATTGGGGACAGACAGAAATGGCTACACCTTC
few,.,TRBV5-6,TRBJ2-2,CASSSRFGGGTGELFF,TGTGCCAGCAGCTCTCGTTTCGGGGGAGGCACCGGGGAGCTGTTTTTT
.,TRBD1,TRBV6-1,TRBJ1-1,CASSKGTENTEAFF,TGTGCCAGCAGCAAGGGGACAGAGAACACTGAAGCTTTCTTT
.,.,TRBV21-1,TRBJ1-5,CASGDGTGVNQPQHF,TGTGCCAGCGGCGACGGGACAGGGGTTAATCAGCCCCAGCATTTT
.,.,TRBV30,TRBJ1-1,CAWRRGGARTEAFF,TGTGCCTGGAGGAGGGGGGGGGCGCGGACTGAAGCTTTCTTT
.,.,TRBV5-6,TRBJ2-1,CASSPTRPHNEQFF,TGTGCCAGCAGCCCAACTAGGCCGCACAATGAGCAGTTCTTC
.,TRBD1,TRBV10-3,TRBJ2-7,CAISESPGQGILEQYF,TGTGCCATCAGTGAGTCACCGGGACAGGGTATCCTCGAGCAGTACTTC
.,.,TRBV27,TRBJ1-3,CASGSRGGSGNTIYF,TGTGCCAGCGGTTCCCGCGGGGGCTCTGGAAACACCATATATTTT
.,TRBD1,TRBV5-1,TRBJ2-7,CASSLVGTGGFEQYF,TGCGCCAGCAGCTTGGTAGGGACAGGGGGCTTTGAGCAGTACTTC
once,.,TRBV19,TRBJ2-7,CASSQRVGEQYF,TGTGCCAGTAGCCAGAGGGTTGGAGAGCAGTACTTC
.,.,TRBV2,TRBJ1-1,CASGGNGNTEAFF,TGTGCCAGCGGAGGGAATGGGAACACTGAAGCTTTCTTT
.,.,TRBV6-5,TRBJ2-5,CASSFDSVETQYF,TGTGCCAGCAGTTTCGACAGCGTGGAGACCCAGTACTTC
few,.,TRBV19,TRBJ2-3,CASSITGSDTQYF,TGTGCCAGTAGCATTACAGGATCAGATACGCAGTATTTT
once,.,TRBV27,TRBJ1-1,CASSLISGSTEAFF,TGTGCCAGCAGTCTTATTTCTGGGAGCACTGAAGCTTTCTTT
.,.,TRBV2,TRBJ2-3,CASSPLGSTDTQYF,TGTGCCAGCAGCCCACTAGGAAGCACAGATACGCAGTATTTT
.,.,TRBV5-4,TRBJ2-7,CASSPDSHYEQYF,TGTGCCAGCAGCCCTGACAGTCACTACGAGCAGTACTTC
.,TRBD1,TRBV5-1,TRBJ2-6,CASSVGQGSGANVLTF,TGCGCCAGCAGCGTAGGACAGGGGTCCGGGGCCAACGTCCTGACTTTC
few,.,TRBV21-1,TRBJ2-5,CASSLTQYF,TGTGCCAGCAGCCTGACCCAGTACTTC
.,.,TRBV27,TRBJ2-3,CASSGVGGTQYF,TGTGCCAGCAGTGGGGTGGGGGGTACGCAGTATTTT